A selection of T cell receptor beta chains follows, all from one sample in a study of blood T cell repertoires in COVID-19. The assay was immunoSEQ multiplex PCR, and TCRdb's table has in-frame clones only and misses some. The sample consists of 100,000 to 150,000 clones, under 85% of them appearing once. The sequencing sample was made of peripheral blood. Source of these receptors: a man aged 35 to 55 with active or convalescent COVID-19. CDR3s include the opening cysteine and the closing phenylalanine or tryptophan. A D gene is named only where the DNA matches it firmly. Size values are once, few and many counts, or a class for expanded clones, and some rows have none.

j_gene,abundance,v_gene,d_gene,CDR3aa,CDR3nt
TRBJ2-7,-,TRBV4-3,-,CASSVGGSYEQYF,TGCGCCAGCAGTGTCGGGGGCTCCTACGAGCAGTACTTC
TRBJ2-3,once,TRBV5-1,-,CASSLARDSGTDTQYF,TGCGCCAGCAGCTTGGCCAGGGATTCTGGCACAGATACGCAGTATTTT
TRBJ1-4,-,TRBV7-9,-,CASSLVKRGNDEKLFF,TGTGCCAGCAGCCTCGTTAAGAGAGGCAATGATGAAAAACTGTTTTTT
TRBJ1-1,once,TRBV5-5,-,CASSLFGAEAFF,TGTGCCAGCAGCTTGTTCGGGGCTGAAGCTTTCTTT
TRBJ2-5,few,TRBV19,-,CASRQAESQETQYF,TGTGCCAGTAGGCAGGCCGAGAGCCAAGAGACCCAGTACTTC
TRBJ1-4,-,TRBV5-4,TRBD1,CASSLGDRVEKLFF,TGTGCCAGCAGCTTGGGGGACAGGGTCGAAAAACTGTTTTTT
TRBJ2-7,-,TRBV3-1/TRBV3-2,-,CASSQGQGLYEQYF,TGTGCCAGCAGCCAGGGGCAGGGTCTCTACGAGCAGTACTTC
TRBJ1-6,-,TRBV7-2,-,CASSLLAGSYNSPLHF,TGTGCCAGCAGCTTACTGGCGGGCTCCTATAATTCACCCCTCCACTTT
TRBJ2-1,-,TRBV7-3,TRBD1,CASSLGQGEYNEQFF,TGTGCCAGCAGCCTAGGACAGGGGGAGTACAATGAGCAGTTCTTC
TRBJ1-1,-,TRBV19,-,CASSPGGGRLTEAFF,TGTGCCAGTAGTCCCGGTGGGGGGAGGCTAACTGAAGCTTTCTTT
TRBJ2-1,-,TRBV4-2,-,CASSQDPRGSEQFF,TGTGCCAGCAGCCAAGATCCAAGAGGTAGTGAGCAGTTCTTC
TRBJ2-7,-,TRBV21-1,-,CASIFRQGIGEQYF,TGTGCCAGCATCTTTCGACAGGGGATCGGCGAGCAGTACTTC
TRBJ2-4,-,TRBV6-4,TRBD1,CASSDGTEVDIQYF,TGTGCCAGCAGTGATGGGACAGAAGTGGACATTCAGTACTTC
TRBJ1-2,once,TRBV19,-,CASSIEGARYGYTF,TGTGCCAGTAGTATAGAAGGGGCACGCTATGGCTACACCTTC
TRBJ1-2,-,TRBV6-2/TRBV6-3,-,CASSYVRGAVNGYTF,TGTGCCAGCAGTTACGTCAGGGGCGCTGTTAATGGCTACACCTTC
TRBJ1-6,once,TRBV6-5,-,CASGFNGEGSPLHF,TGTGCCAGCGGGTTCAACGGGGAAGGTTCACCCCTCCACTTT